This is a list of T cell receptor beta chains from one sample in a study of cytomegalovirus exposure and HLA in healthy donors. Only in-frame clones appear in the TCRdb table, and some are missing; sequencing was by immunoSEQ multiplex PCR. Of more than 85,000 clones detected, about three quarters appear once; the ten largest clones hold 9.5% to 13%. The sample was PBMCs. These receptors were taken from a man aged 30-40 years in good health and CMV-seropositive. The CDR3 runs from the conserved cysteine through the conserved F or W. D genes are given only for firm matches. Part of the rows lack a size; the others show once, few, many or a class for expanded clones.

cdr3_nt	cdr3_aa	v_call	clone_size	d_call	cdr3_length	j_call
TGTGCCATCAGTGAAGGCGGGACAGCCTACGAGCAGTACTTC	CAISEGGTAYEQYF	TRBV10-3	.	.	14	TRBJ2-7
TGTGCCAGCAGCTTGTTTCCACGAGGGAACACTGAAGCTTTCTTT	CASSLFPRGNTEAFF	TRBV5-6	once	.	15	TRBJ1-1
TGTGCCAGCAGGGCGGGAGAGAACACTGAAGCTTTCTTT	CASRAGENTEAFF	TRBV9	.	.	13	TRBJ1-1
TGTGCCAGTTCCTGGGGGGGGAACACTGAAGCTTTCTTT	CASSWGGNTEAFF	TRBV19	once	.	13	TRBJ1-1
TGTGCCAGCAGCTCCCCGGTCCTCCAAGAGACCCAGTACTTC	CASSSPVLQETQYF	TRBV7-9	.	.	14	TRBJ2-5
TGCAGCGTTGAAGATCCCCCAGGGGGCCGAAGAGAGACCCAGTACTTC	CSVEDPPGGRRETQYF	TRBV29-1	.	TRBD1	16	TRBJ2-5
TGTGCCAGCAGCCGTAGGGACAGATTTATTAGCACAGATACGCAGTATTTT	CASSRRDRFISTDTQYF	TRBV5-6	.	TRBD1	17	TRBJ2-3
TGTGCCAGCAGCTTTACCCCGGGACAACGTCTCGGAAACACTGAAGCTTTCTTT	CASSFTPGQRLGNTEAFF	TRBV5-5	.	.	18	TRBJ1-1
TGCGCCAGCAGCACCACAGGGGACCCAGTTGGAAACACCATATATTTT	CASSTTGDPVGNTIYF	TRBV5-1	.	TRBD1	16	TRBJ1-3
TGTGCCAGCAGCAAGGGAATGGACAGGGCAAGGGCTCAGCCCCAGCATTTT	CASSKGMDRARAQPQHF	TRBV21-1	.	.	17	TRBJ1-5
TGTGCCAGCAGCTTAGTGGCTAGCGGGGGGGAGACAGATACGCAGTATTTT	CASSLVASGGETDTQYF	TRBV7-8	.	TRBD2	17	TRBJ2-3
TGTGCCAGCAGCTTACAGGGGTTTGACTATGGCTACACCTTC	CASSLQGFDYGYTF	TRBV7-8	.	.	14	TRBJ1-2
TGTGCCATCAGTGAGGGGAGAGTTTCACCCCTCCACTTT	CAISEGRVSPLHF	TRBV10-3	many	.	13	TRBJ1-6
TGTGCCAGCAGCCGTCGGGGGGGTCCGCAAGAGACCCAGTACTTC	CASSRRGGPQETQYF	TRBV6-1	.	TRBD2	15	TRBJ2-5
TGTGCCAGCAGCCAAGCTCTGGGGACTAGCGGGGACGAGCGGTTCTTC	CASSQALGTSGDERFF	TRBV4-2	.	TRBD2	16	TRBJ2-1
TGTGCCAGCAGTGCCTCAGGACTAGCGGGGGGGCGATTGGATACGCAGTATTTT	CASSASGLAGGRLDTQYF	TRBV2	.	TRBD2	18	TRBJ2-3
TGCGCCAGCAGCTATCGCACAGGGGGCGAGGGTGAAAAACTGTTTTTT	CASSYRTGGEGEKLFF	TRBV5-1	.	TRBD1	16	TRBJ1-4
TGTGCCAGCAGCCCACAGGGGGCCAACACTGAAGCTTTCTTT	CASSPQGANTEAFF	TRBV7-8	.	TRBD1	14	TRBJ1-1
TGCGCCAGCAGCCGAGGGGTTGCGGGGGGTTATGGCTACACCTTC	CASSRGVAGGYGYTF	TRBV4-3	.	.	15	TRBJ1-2
TGTGCCAGCACCGGCCGGGACAGGGGTACAGATACGCAGTATTTT	CASTGRDRGTDTQYF	TRBV5-4	.	TRBD1	15	TRBJ2-3
TGTGCCAGCAGCCAACAGGGGACAACTAGCACAGATACGCAGTATTTT	CASSQQGTTSTDTQYF	TRBV7-9	.	TRBD1	16	TRBJ2-3
TGTGCTAGTGGTTTGGACCCAAGGGGGACCCAGTACTTC	CASGLDPRGTQYF	TRBV12-5	.	.	13	TRBJ2-5
TGTGCCAGCAGCGCGGGACCGTATAATTCACCCCTCCACTTT	CASSAGPYNSPLHF	TRBV6-1	.	.	14	TRBJ1-6
TGCGCCAGCAGCCAAGAGGGCCAGGGTGGGTGGAATGAGCAGTTCTTC	CASSQEGQGGWNEQFF	TRBV4-1	.	.	16	TRBJ2-1
TGTGCCAGCAGTGACTCCAGACAGGGACCAGTGAATGGCTACACCTTC	CASSDSRQGPVNGYTF	TRBV6-4	.	TRBD1	16	TRBJ1-2
TGTGCCAGCAGTTTATTTACTAGCGGGGGATACGAGCAGTACTTC	CASSLFTSGGYEQYF	TRBV27	.	TRBD2	15	TRBJ2-7
TGTGCCAGCAGTTCCCGGACAGGGAGCCTCTACGAGCAGTACTTC	CASSSRTGSLYEQYF	TRBV27	few	TRBD1	15	TRBJ2-7
TGTGCCAGCTCGGGACCTTCGGGGGGGAACAATCAGCCCCAGCATTTT	CASSGPSGGNNQPQHF	TRBV18	.	.	16	TRBJ1-5
TGTGCCAGCAGCTCAAGCCCTAGCCCCTACGAGCAGTACTTC	CASSSSPSPYEQYF	TRBV5-6	.	.	14	TRBJ2-7
TGTGCCAGCAGCCGCGACAGAAACACTGAAGCTTTCTTT	CASSRDRNTEAFF	TRBV11-2	.	.	13	TRBJ1-1
TGTGCCAGCAGCCTTCCCGGGGGTAGCCTCTTCAATGAGCAGTTCTTC	CASSLPGGSLFNEQFF	TRBV5-6	.	.	16	TRBJ2-1
TGTGCCAGCAGCCCGACCGGGACAGTCGCCTATGGCTACACCTTC	CASSPTGTVAYGYTF	TRBV7-8	.	TRBD1	15	TRBJ1-2
TGCGCCAGCAGTGAGGGTGTCGGTGAGCAGTACTTC	CASSEGVGEQYF	TRBV10-2	.	.	12	TRBJ2-7
TGTGCCAGCAGCCAGGGACAACCTGGGGCCAACGTCCTGACTTTC	CASSQGQPGANVLTF	TRBV7-8	.	.	15	TRBJ2-6
TGTGCCAGCAGTTACTCCCCGTCAGGGGCGGAAGAGACCCAGTACTTC	CASSYSPSGAEETQYF	TRBV6-5	.	.	16	TRBJ2-5
TGTGCCAGCAGTTACCCCCCCCGGGGCACTGAAGCTTTCTTT	CASSYPPRGTEAFF	TRBV6-6	few	.	14	TRBJ1-1
TGTGCCAGCAAAGACAGGGGCAGAGGCTACACCTTC	CASKDRGRGYTF	TRBV27	.	TRBD1	12	TRBJ1-2
TGTGCCAGCAAGGGACAGGGGGTGAACACTGAAGCTTTCTTT	CASKGQGVNTEAFF	TRBV2	.	TRBD1	14	TRBJ1-1
TGTGCCAGCAGCTTAGCAGGGGTTCAGTACGAGCAGTACTTC	CASSLAGVQYEQYF	TRBV7-9	.	.	14	TRBJ2-7
TGTGCCAGCAGTCCCGGACAGGCGCCCTACGAGCAGTACTTC	CASSPGQAPYEQYF	TRBV28	.	TRBD1	14	TRBJ2-7
TGTGCCAGCAGCTCCGGGACAGGGGGTGGCTACACCTTC	CASSSGTGGGYTF	TRBV7-3	.	TRBD1	13	TRBJ1-2
TGTGCCAGCAGCCGGCAGCGGGGGGGCCTCGAGACCCAGTACTTC	CASSRQRGGLETQYF	TRBV7-2	.	TRBD2	15	TRBJ2-5
TGTGCCAGCAGCTTAGCCTCTAGCGGGGGGGCCCTGGGAGATACGCAGTATTTT	CASSLASSGGALGDTQYF	TRBV7-9	.	TRBD2	18	TRBJ2-3
TGTGCCAGCAGTGTCGGGGGGGACAACAATGAGCAGTTCTTC	CASSVGGDNNEQFF	TRBV2	.	TRBD2	14	TRBJ2-1
TGTGCCAGTAGGGACAGGGGATACGAGCAGTACTTC	CASRDRGYEQYF	TRBV19	.	TRBD1	12	TRBJ2-7
TGTGCCAGCAGCGTAGATTTCAGCTTTGTGACGGGCGGGGAGCTGTTTTTT	CASSVDFSFVTGGELFF	TRBV9	.	.	17	TRBJ2-2